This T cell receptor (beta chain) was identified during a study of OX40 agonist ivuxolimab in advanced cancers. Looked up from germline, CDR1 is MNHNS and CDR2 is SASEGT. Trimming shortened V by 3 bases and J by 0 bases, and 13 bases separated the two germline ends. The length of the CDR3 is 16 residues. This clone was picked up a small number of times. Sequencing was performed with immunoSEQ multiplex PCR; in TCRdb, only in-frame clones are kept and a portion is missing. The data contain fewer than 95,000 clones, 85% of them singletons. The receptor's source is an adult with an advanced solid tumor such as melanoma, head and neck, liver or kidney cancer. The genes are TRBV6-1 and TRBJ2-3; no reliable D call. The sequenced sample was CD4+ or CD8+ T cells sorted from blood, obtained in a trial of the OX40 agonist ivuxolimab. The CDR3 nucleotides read TGTGCCAGCAGTGATCGGACGGCCGCGAGCACAGATACGCAGTATTTT. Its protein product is CASSDRTAASTDTQYF.